This TCR beta chain originates from a study of blood T cell repertoires in COVID-19. About the research overall: The cDNA or gDNA used as material had been derived from T cells, B-cell-depleted T cells, or PBMCs.

Repertoires were generated with immunoSEQ multiplex PCR, while TCRdb's copy carries only in-frame clones and drops some. Of around 94,000 clones in the sample, around 80% are singletons; the top ten hold roughly a tenth. CDR3 length: 14 residues. Germline assignment: CDR1 SGDLS and CDR2 YYNGEE. After removal of 4 bases from V and 5 bases from J, the junction contained 6 bases not matched to a gene. Sample: peripheral blood. The V call is TRBV9, the J call TRBJ1-1; TRBD1 matches at 9 bases. The clonotype comes from a man in his 60s with active or convalescent COVID-19. Here the CDR3 DNA reads TGTGCCAGCAGCCCGGGGACAGGGAGAACTGAAGCTTTCTTT. This encodes CASSPGTGRTEAFF. The full variable domain, with the rest looked up from reference TRBV9 and TRBJ1-1, is DSGVTQTPKHLITATGQRVTLRCSPRSGDLSVYWYQQSLDQGLQFLIQYYNGEERAKGNILERFSAQQFPDLHSELNLSSLELGDSALYFCASSPGTGRTEAFFGQGTRLTVV.